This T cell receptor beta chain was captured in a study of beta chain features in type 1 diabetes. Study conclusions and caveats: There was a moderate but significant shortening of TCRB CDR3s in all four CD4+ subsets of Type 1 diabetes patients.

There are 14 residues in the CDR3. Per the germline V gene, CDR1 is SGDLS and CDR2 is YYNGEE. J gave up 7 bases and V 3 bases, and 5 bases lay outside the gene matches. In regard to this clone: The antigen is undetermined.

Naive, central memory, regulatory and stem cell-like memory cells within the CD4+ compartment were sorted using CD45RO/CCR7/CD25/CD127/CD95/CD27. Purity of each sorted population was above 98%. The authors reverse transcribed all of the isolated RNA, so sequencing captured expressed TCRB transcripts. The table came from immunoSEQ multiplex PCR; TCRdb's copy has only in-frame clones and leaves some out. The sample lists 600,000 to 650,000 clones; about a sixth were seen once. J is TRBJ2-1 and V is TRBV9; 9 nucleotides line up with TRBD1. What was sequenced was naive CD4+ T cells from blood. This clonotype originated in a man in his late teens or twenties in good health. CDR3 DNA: TGTGCCAGCAGCGCCCGGACAGGGGTAAATGAGCAGTTCTTC. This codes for CASSARTGVNEQFF.